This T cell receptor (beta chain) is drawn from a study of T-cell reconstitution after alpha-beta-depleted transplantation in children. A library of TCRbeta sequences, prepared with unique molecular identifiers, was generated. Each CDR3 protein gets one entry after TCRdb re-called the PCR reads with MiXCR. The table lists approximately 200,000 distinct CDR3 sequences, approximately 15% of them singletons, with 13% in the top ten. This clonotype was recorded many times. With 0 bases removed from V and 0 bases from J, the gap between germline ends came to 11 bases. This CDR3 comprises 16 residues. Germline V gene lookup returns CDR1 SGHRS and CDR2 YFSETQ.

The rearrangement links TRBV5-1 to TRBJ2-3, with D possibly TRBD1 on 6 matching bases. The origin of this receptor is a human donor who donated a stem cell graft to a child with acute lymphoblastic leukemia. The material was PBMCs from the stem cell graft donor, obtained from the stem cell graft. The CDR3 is CASSLAGQRSTDTQYF. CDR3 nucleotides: TGCGCCAGCAGCTTGGCCGGACAGAGAAGCACAGATACGCAGTATTTT.